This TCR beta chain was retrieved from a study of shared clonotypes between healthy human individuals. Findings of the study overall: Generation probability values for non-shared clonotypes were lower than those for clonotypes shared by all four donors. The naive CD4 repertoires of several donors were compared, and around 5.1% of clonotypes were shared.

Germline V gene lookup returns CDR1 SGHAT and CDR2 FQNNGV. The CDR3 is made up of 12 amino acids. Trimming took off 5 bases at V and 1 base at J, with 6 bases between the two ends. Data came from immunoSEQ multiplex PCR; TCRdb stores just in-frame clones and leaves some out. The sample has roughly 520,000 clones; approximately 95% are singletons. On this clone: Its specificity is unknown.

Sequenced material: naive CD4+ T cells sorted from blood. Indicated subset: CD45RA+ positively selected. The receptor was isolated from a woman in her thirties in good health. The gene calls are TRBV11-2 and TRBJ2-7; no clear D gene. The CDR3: CASSLDSYEQYF. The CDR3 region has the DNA TGTGCCAGCAGCCTCGATTCCTACGAGCAGTACTTC.